The 24 T cell receptor beta chains presented below share a single source sample, sequenced in a study of blood T cells in healthy people across ages. Together with a sample-barcoded 5' primer, a J-beta primer mix was included in a second PCR lasting about 6 to 11 cycles. TCRdb fed the 5' RACE reads into MiXCR, producing one record per CDR3 protein. The profile shows 850,000 to 1,000,000 distinct CDR3 sequences, 51% of them singletons. Sequences were obtained from blood. The receptors derive from an older woman in good health.

This chain connects TRBV28 to TRBJ2-1, with TRBD2 matching over 9 bases. The CDR3 spans 16 residues. Losses at the gene ends were 2 bases for V and 2 bases for J; bases not matched to a gene: 4. In germline, CDR1 is MDHEN, CDR2 SYDVKM. The DNA of the CDR3 is TGTGCCAGCAGTTTACGCGGGAGGGCAGCCTACAATGAGCAGTTCTTC. Its protein product is CASSLRGRAAYNEQFF. The entire variable domain, with the rest obtained from reference TRBV28 and TRBJ2-1, is as follows: DVKVTQSSRYLVKRTGEKVFLECVQDMDHENMFWYRQDPGLGLRLIYFSYDVKMKEKGDIPEGYSVSREKKERFSLILESASTNQTSMYLCASSLRGRAAYNEQFFGPGTRLTVL.

This rearrangement joins TRBV6-2 or TRBV6-3 to TRBJ2-7; D gene ambiguous. The V end lost 7 bases, the J end lost 6 bases, and 22 bases lay between the germline ends. This CDR3 contains 15 residues. The germline V gene encodes CDR1 MNHEY and CDR2 SVGEGT. As DNA, the CDR3 is TGTGCCAGCACCATAGACTCCGCCCGTTTTGCCGAGCAGTACTTC. Translation: CASTIDSARFAEQYF.

This rearrangement joins TRBV11-2 to TRBJ2-5; no firm D call. V was pared by 1 base and J by 5 bases, with 11 bases between. Looked up from germline, CDR1 is SGHAT and CDR2 is FQNNGV. The CDR3 has 14 amino acids. CDR3 protein: CASSLAFRLETQYF. The CDR3 nucleotides read TGTGCCAGCAGCTTAGCTTTCCGGCTGGAGACCCAGTACTTC.

This clonotype showed up just once. This rearrangement joins TRBV10-2 to TRBJ2-5; TRBD2 matches at 8 bases. Judging by the DNA end, TRBJ2-7 fits better; the J call may be wrong. Germline CDR1 and CDR2: WSHSY and SAAADI. The CDR3 length is 14 residues. The CDR3: CASMAASGFDEQYF. In nucleotides, the CDR3 is TGCGCCAGCATGGCGGCTAGCGGGTTCGACGAGCAGTACTTC.

In its sample, this clonotype was seen a few times. The rearrangement links TRBV11-1 to TRBJ2-7; D uncertain. Trimming cost V 2 bases and J 0 bases, with 8 bases left between them. From germline, CDR1 is SGHAT and CDR2 FQDESV (reference sequence). CDR3 length: 14 residues. CDR3 residues: CASSLRQISYEQYF. As DNA, the CDR3 is TGTGCCAGCAGCTTACGGCAGATCTCCTACGAGCAGTACTTC.

Only a few counts were recorded for this clonotype. The chain employs TRBV20-1 and TRBJ2-3; no definite D call. Deletions cut 5 bases from V and 4 bases from J, with 10 bases between. CDR1 and CDR2 (germline): DFQATT, SNEGSKA (reference sequence). The length of the CDR3 is 12 residues. CDR3 sequence: CSAGPRSDTQYF. CDR3 DNA: TGCAGTGCTGGACCTAGGTCAGATACGCAGTATTTT.

The rearrangement uses TRBV4-1 and TRBJ2-7, with 8 positions matching TRBD1. The length of the CDR3 is 15 residues. V was pared by 3 bases and J by 4 bases, with 8 bases of the junction left unmatched. Per germline, CDR1 MGHRA and CDR2 YSYEKL. CDR3 DNA sequence: TGCGCCAGCAGCCATCGACAGGGGATGGGTTACGAGCAGTACTTC. Protein: CASSHRQGMGYEQYF.

The V and J genes are TRBV7-2 and TRBJ2-7; 11 bases align to TRBD2. Germline CDR1 SGHTA, CDR2 FQGNSA. CDR3 size: 14 residues. V gave up 2 bases and J gave up 6 bases; unmatched junction bases: 3. The CDR3 loop reads CASSLIAGGPEQYF. The CDR3 DNA reads TGTGCCAGCAGCTTAATAGCGGGAGGGCCCGAGCAGTACTTC.

This chain connects TRBV3-1 to TRBJ2-4, with 13 bases matching TRBD2. V trimming: 4 bases; J trimming: 9 bases; junction bases outside the gene matches: 15. The CDR3 length is 18 residues. In germline, CDR1 is LGHDT, CDR2 YNNKEL (reference sequence). The CDR3 loop reads CASSRKRLAGGPGSIQYF. In nucleotides, the CDR3 is TGTGCCAGCAGCCGAAAACGACTAGCGGGGGGCCCTGGGAGCATTCAGTACTTC.

This clonotype was recorded once. The chain links TRBV2 to TRBJ1-5; TRBD1 might be the D (5 bases). The V gene's germline CDR1 is SNHLY and CDR2 FYNNEI. V gave up 2 bases and J gave up 4 bases, with 9 bases separating them. This CDR3 contains 14 residues. The CDR3 here is CASSEQGRNQPQHF. In DNA, the CDR3 is TGTGCCAGCAGTGAACAGGGTAGGAATCAGCCCCAGCATTTT.

This CDR3 reads CASKDRKSSYEQYF. As DNA, the CDR3 is TGTGCCAGCAAGGACAGGAAAAGCTCCTACGAGCAGTACTTC. The rearrangement uses TRBV2 and TRBJ2-7, with 7 bases lining up with TRBD1. Germline CDR1 reads SNHLY; CDR2 reads FYNNEI. V was pared by 7 bases and J by 0 bases, with 6 bases of the junction left unmatched. CDR3 size: 14 residues.

This chain uses TRBV6-6 with TRBJ1-2; D perhaps matches TRBD1 (6 bases). The ends were cut back, 6 bases at V and 6 bases at J, with 17 bases in the middle. CDR1 is MNHNY, CDR2 SVGAGI, per germline (reference sequence). The CDR3 totals 14 residues. This CDR3 reads CASRSDSGEDGYTF. For the CDR3, the DNA is TGTGCCAGCAGATCGGACAGTGGAGAAGATGGCTACACCTTC.

The rearrangement joins TRBV7-9 to TRBJ2-7, with 7 bases lining up with TRBD2. The CDR3 contains 16 residues. The germline gives CDR1 SEHNR, CDR2 FQNEAQ (reference sequence). The V gene end was trimmed by 0 bases and the J gene end by 7 bases; junction bases not matched to a gene: 12. The CDR3, as DNA: TGTGCCAGCAGCTTAGCCTCTGGCGGGAGAAACAATGAGCAGTACTTC. Its translation: CASSLASGGRNNEQYF. The variable domain in full, completed from reference TRBV7-9 and TRBJ2-7, reads DTGVSQNPRHKITKRGQNVTFRCDPISEHNRLYWYRQTLGQGPEFLTYFQNEAQLEKSRLLSDRFSAERPKGSFSTLEIQRTEQGDSAMYLCASSLASGGRNNEQYFGPGTRLTVT.

The gene calls are TRBV5-5 and TRBJ2-2; D possibly corresponds to TRBD2 (6 bases). Germline loops: CDR1 SGHKS, CDR2 YYEKEE (reference sequence). CDR3 length: 17 amino acids. The V and J ends lost 4 bases and 0 bases respectively, with 16 bases between them. Written as DNA, the CDR3 is TGTGCCAGCAGCCCGGGAGTCCGCGGGACGAACACCGGGGAGCTGTTTTTT. Its protein is CASSPGVRGTNTGELFF.

CDR3 DNA sequence: TGCGCCAGCAGCCAAGGTGGGAGGGTAGTTTGGGACGGGCTGAAAGAGGATACGCAGTATTTT. It translates to CASSQGGRVVWDGLKEDTQYF. V gene TRBV4-3 combines with J gene TRBJ2-3, with TRBD2 matching over 7 bases. The CDR3 has 21 amino acids. Trimming removed 1 base from V and 6 bases from J; junction bases left unmatched: 25. CDR1 and CDR2 from the germline V gene are LGHNA and YSLEER.

The rearrangement links TRBV11-2 to TRBJ2-5; 11 bases line up with TRBD2. The closer fit of TRBJ2-7 to the DNA end suggests the J call may be wrong. This CDR3 spans 17 amino acids. CDR1 SGHAT and CDR2 FQNNGV come from the germline V gene. The CDR3 coding sequence is TGTGCCAGCAGCGCTCGCTCTAGCGGGAGGCCCCACTACGAGCAGTACTTC. Translation gives CASSARSSGRPHYEQYF.

The chain combines TRBV7-9 with TRBJ2-1; either TRBD1 or TRBD2 may fit D (5 bases each). The ends were cut back, 0 bases at V and 8 bases at J, with 20 bases in the middle. Germline assignment: CDR1 SEHNR and CDR2 FQNEAQ (reference sequence). The CDR3 is 17 residues long. The chain's CDR3 is CASSLAPGRGHLDEQFF. In DNA, the CDR3 is TGTGCCAGCAGCTTAGCCCCCGGACGGGGCCACCTCGATGAGCAGTTCTTC.

In DNA, the CDR3 is TGCGCCAGCAGCGCAAGGGTTTCCGACATTCAGTACTTC. It is translated as CASSARVSDIQYF. The J gene is TRBJ2-5, the V gene TRBV5-1; D call uncertain. The assigned J gene may be wrong: the sequence end matches TRBJ2-4 better. Germline V gene data show CDR1 as SGHRS and CDR2 as YFSETQ. This CDR3 spans 13 amino acids.

This clonotype was seen a handful of times. The rearrangement uses TRBV7-2 and TRBJ1-2; 9 bases are a match to TRBD1. Trimming cost V 5 bases and J 8 bases; bases outside gene matches: 12. This CDR3 region has 15 residues. Looked up from germline, CDR1 is SGHTA and CDR2 is FQGNSA. The CDR3 reads CASSTRTGAQGGYTF. The CDR3, as DNA: TGTGCCAGCAGCACCAGGACAGGGGCCCAGGGAGGCTACACCTTC.

J is TRBJ2-3 and V is TRBV24-1, with 12 positions matching TRBD2. The V segment lost 5 bases and the J segment 6 bases; nucleotides outside the gene matches: 8. The germline gives CDR1 KGHDR, CDR2 SFDVKD. This CDR3 spans 16 amino acids. CDR3 nucleotide sequence: TGTGCCACCAGTGCCTCGGGACTAGCGGGTTTGGATACGCAGTATTTT. The encoded protein is CATSASGLAGLDTQYF.

Remarks on this clonotype: The junction does not match germline at one end; this may be a read error. CDR3 sequence (DNA): TGCAGCGTTGGCGGGACAGGGGGAAATCCGCCCCAGCATTTT. Its translation: CSVGGTGGNPPQHF. V and J are TRBV29-1 and TRBJ1-5; TRBD1 aligns across 11 bases. CDR3 length equals 14 residues. Germline lookup yields CDR1 SQVTM and CDR2 ANQGSEA.

This clonotype has a single count. A read error may produce the germline difference seen at one junction end. The CDR3 region is CAGSLSPMCAYTEAFF. CDR3 DNA: TGTGCCGGCAGCCTCTCCCCCATGTGCGCTTACACTGAAGCTTTCTTT. The chain combines TRBV11-3 with TRBJ1-1; D remains ambiguous. Germline CDR1 and CDR2: SGHNT and YENEEA. The CDR3 totals 16 residues. Full variable domain (rest looked up from reference TRBV11-3 and TRBJ1-1): EAGVVQSPRYKIIEKKQPVAFWCNPISGHNTLYWYLQNLGQGPELLIRYENEEAVDDSQLPKDRFSAERLKGVDSTLKIQPAELGDSAVYLCAGSLSPMCAYTEAFFGQGTRLTVV.

The V and J genes are TRBV3-1 and TRBJ2-4, with a tentative D call TRBD2 (5 bases). Germline-derived CDR1 and CDR2 are LGHDT and YNNKEL (reference sequence). There are 15 residues in the CDR3. The V end lost 4 bases, the J end lost 9 bases, and 19 bases lay between the germline ends. CDR3 DNA sequence: TGTGCCAGCAGCCCACTAAGAACGCGCGAGGGCATTCAGTACTTC. It codes for CASSPLRTREGIQYF. Combining the CDR3 with reference TRBV3-1 and TRBJ2-4 gives the whole variable domain DTAVSQTPKYLVTQMGNDKSIKCEQNLGHDTMYWYKQDSKKFLKIMFSYNNKELIINETVPNRFSPKSPDKAHLNLHINSLELGDSAVYFCASSPLRTREGIQYFGAGTRLSVL.

V usage is TRBV4-3 and J usage is TRBJ2-7, with D maybe TRBD2 (5 bases). Germline V CDR1 and CDR2: LGHNA, YSLEER. Trimming took 0 bases from V and 6 from J, leaving 9 bases between them. The length of the CDR3 is 13 residues. Written as DNA, the CDR3 is TGCGCCAGCAGCCAAGACACTAGTAGCGAGCAGTACTTC. Translation: CASSQDTSSEQYF.